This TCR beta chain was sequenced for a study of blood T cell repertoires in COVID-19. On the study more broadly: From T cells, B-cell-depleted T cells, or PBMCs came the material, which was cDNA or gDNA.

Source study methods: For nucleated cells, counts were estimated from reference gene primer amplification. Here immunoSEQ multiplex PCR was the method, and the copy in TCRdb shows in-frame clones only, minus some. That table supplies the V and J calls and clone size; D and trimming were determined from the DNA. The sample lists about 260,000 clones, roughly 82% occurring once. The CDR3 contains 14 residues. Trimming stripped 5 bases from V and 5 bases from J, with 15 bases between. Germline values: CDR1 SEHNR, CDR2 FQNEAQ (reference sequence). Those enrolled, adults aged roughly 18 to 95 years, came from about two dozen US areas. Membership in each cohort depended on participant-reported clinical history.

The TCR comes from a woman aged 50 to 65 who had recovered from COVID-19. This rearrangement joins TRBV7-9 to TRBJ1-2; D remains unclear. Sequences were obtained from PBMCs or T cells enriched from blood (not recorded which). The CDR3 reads CASSVLHSWYGYTF. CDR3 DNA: TGTGCCAGCAGCGTCCTTCATAGTTGGTATGGCTACACCTTC.